The source of this T cell receptor beta chain is a study of T-cell memory formation after mild COVID-19. A remark on this clonotype: No DNA is shown, since the ends of the CDR3 on it are uncertain; the CDR3 is the one TCRdb lists.

TCRdb reanalysed the 5' RACE reads using MiXCR and keeps one entry per CDR3 protein. The sample lists 190,000 or so distinct CDR3 sequences, roughly a tenth occurring once. The specimen was PBMCs or a T cell subset sorted from them (not recorded which). The sequence came from a man aged 18 to 29 who had mild COVID-19 (a few samples of this study predate the infection). Cell type and time point are not known.

The CDR3 loop reads CAWSVGRGTEALF. V is TRBV30 and J is TRBJ1-1; TRBD1 is the table's D call and was not checked against the DNA. Germline values: CDR1 GTSNPN, CDR2 SVGIG (reference sequence). The CDR3 length equals 13 residues, ends included.